The 16 T cell receptor beta chains in this list originate from one sample, sequenced in a study of shared clonotypes between healthy human individuals. CD45RO-negative CD8 cells positively selected for CCR7 made up the naive population, which excluded terminally differentiated effector memory CD45RA+ cells. Some clones are missing from TCRdb's copy, which holds only in-frame ones; the method was immunoSEQ multiplex PCR. This table holds roughly 2.1 million clones, roughly 91% found once. Sequencing used naive CD8+ T cells from PBMCs. The receptors were sampled from a man between 18 and 29 years old in good health. Some clones in this sample may be carry-over from other donors' samples.

As concerns this clone: The same CDR3 also results from other DNA sequences found in this sample. The chain couples TRBV28 to TRBJ2-7; D is unresolved. The CDR3 has 11 residues. The germline V gene encodes CDR1 MDHEN and CDR2 SYDVKM. V lost 5 bases and J lost 6, with 8 bases in between. The CDR3 loop reads CASSPLVEQYF. The CDR3 DNA reads TGTGCCAGCAGTCCACTGGTCGAGCAGTACTTC.

The V call is TRBV9, the J call TRBJ2-3; D is unresolved. CDR3 length equals 15 residues. Looked up from germline, CDR1 is SGDLS and CDR2 is YYNGEE. V lost 3 bases and J 0 bases, leaving 11 bases between the germline ends. The CDR3 DNA is TGTGCCAGCAGCGCAAGACACTCTAGCACAGATACGCAGTATTTT. Its protein product is CASSARHSSTDTQYF.

The chain couples TRBV4-1 to TRBJ2-4, with D maybe TRBD1 (5 bases). V was shortened by 4 bases and J by 0 bases, with 13 bases between the two germline ends. There are 16 residues in the CDR3. Germline V gene data show CDR1 as MGHRA and CDR2 as YSYEKL. CDR3 sequence reads: CASSPQGGIAKNIQYF. In nucleotides, the CDR3 is TGCGCCAGCAGCCCCCAGGGTGGGATAGCCAAAAACATTCAGTACTTC.

V is TRBV9 and J is TRBJ2-3; D may be TRBD1 (6 bases). CDR1 SGDLS and CDR2 YYNGEE come from the germline V gene. Trimming took off 4 bases at V and 0 bases at J, with 12 bases between the two ends. This CDR3 contains 15 residues. CDR3 nucleotides: TGTGCCAGCAGCCCCGGACAGACTAGCACAGATACGCAGTATTTT. It encodes CASSPGQTSTDTQYF.

J is TRBJ2-7 and V is TRBV29-1; weak D call: TRBD1 (7 bases). The V gene's germline CDR1 is SQVTM and CDR2 ANQGSEA. The ends were cut back, 4 bases at V and 2 bases at J, with 12 bases in the middle. The CDR3 has 13 residues. The CDR3 region has the DNA TGCAGCGTTGGTTCAGGGGGGACCTACGAGCAGTACTTC. Residues: CSVGSGGTYEQYF.

The J gene is TRBJ2-5, the V gene TRBV7-7; D not resolved. CDR1 and CDR2 (germline): SSHAT, FNYEAQ (reference sequence). This CDR3 is 14 amino acids long. Trimming stripped 5 bases from V and 2 bases from J, with 12 bases between. The CDR3: CASSTRFGQETQYF. For the CDR3, the DNA is TGTGCCAGCAGCACCCGTTTCGGGCAAGAGACCCAGTACTTC.

V is TRBV28 and J is TRBJ1-1; D is ambiguous. CDR1 is MDHEN and CDR2 is SYDVKM in the germline V gene. CDR3 length equals 16 residues. Trimming cost V 10 bases and J 5 bases, with 26 bases left between them. This CDR3 is CATHPRGFSMRTEAFF. CDR3 coding DNA: TGTGCCACTCACCCTCGCGGCTTCAGCATGAGGACTGAAGCTTTCTTT.

This rearrangement joins TRBV19 to TRBJ1-2, with a weak D call TRBD1 (5 bases). Germline values: CDR1 LNHDA, CDR2 SQIVND (reference sequence). Trimming removed 2 bases from V and 6 bases from J, with 13 bases in between. This CDR3 is 14 amino acids long. The CDR3 spells CASSIRGGRDGYTF. The CDR3 region has the DNA TGTGCCAGTAGTATACGGGGGGGACGTGATGGCTACACCTTC.

This chain links TRBV29-1 with TRBJ1-2, with D maybe TRBD1 (5 bases). The CDR3 runs to 13 residues. Trimming took off 2 bases at V and 5 bases at J, with 12 bases between the two ends. The germline gives CDR1 SQVTM, CDR2 ANQGSEA. The CDR3, as DNA: TGCAGCGTTGAATTCGGAGGGGAATATGGCTACACCTTC. This encodes CSVEFGGEYGYTF.

The chain links TRBV7-8 to TRBJ2-3, with D tentatively TRBD1 (5 bases). Per germline, CDR1 SGHVS and CDR2 FQNEAQ. V dropped 3 bases and J dropped 6 bases, with 7 bases sitting between them. The CDR3 contains 12 residues. CDR3 protein: CASSLTVDTQYF. CDR3 nucleotides: TGTGCCAGCAGCTTGACAGTGGATACGCAGTATTTT. Combining the CDR3 with reference TRBV7-8 and TRBJ2-3 gives the whole variable domain GAGVSQSPRYKVAKRGQDVALRCDPISGHVSLFWYQQALGQGPEFLTYFQNEAQLDKSGLPSDRFFAERPEGSVSTLKIQRTQQEDSAVYLCASSLTVDTQYFGPGTRLTVL.

The genes are TRBV9 and TRBJ2-4; 9 bases line up with TRBD1. The V gene end was trimmed by 3 bases and the J gene end by 2 bases; junction bases not matched to a gene: 6. The germline CDR1 and CDR2 sequences are SGDLS and YYNGEE. This CDR3 contains 16 residues. The CDR3 DNA follows: TGTGCCAGCAGCGACGGGACAGGGAGGACCAAAAACATTCAGTACTTC. It specifies CASSDGTGRTKNIQYF. Looking up the rest from reference TRBV9 and TRBJ2-4 gives the full variable domain: DSGVTQTPKHLITATGQRVTLRCSPRSGDLSVYWYQQSLDQGLQFLIQYYNGEERAKGNILERFSAQQFPDLHSELNLSSLELGDSALYFCASSDGTGRTKNIQYFGAGTRLSVL.

The rearrangement uses TRBV27 and TRBJ2-1; a weak D match, TRBD1 (6 bases). Trimming pared 5 bases from V and 4 bases from J, leaving 12 bases between. The CDR3 contains 14 residues. CDR1 MNHEY and CDR2 SMNVEV come from the germline V gene (reference sequence). The DNA of the CDR3 is TGTGCCAGCAGTCCAACACAGGGATACAATGAGCAGTTCTTC. Protein product: CASSPTQGYNEQFF.

This clone was found once. This chain connects TRBV19 to TRBJ1-1; 7 bases line up with TRBD1. Germline CDR1 and CDR2: LNHDA and SQIVND (reference sequence). With V trimmed by 0 bases and J by 3 bases, 10 bases remained unmatched. The CDR3 covers 17 residues. CDR3: CASSIDPSTGLDTEAFF. The CDR3 coding sequence is TGTGCCAGTAGTATAGATCCCTCGACAGGGTTAGACACTGAAGCTTTCTTT.

V is TRBV5-1 and J is TRBJ2-7; 7 bases align to TRBD1. CDR1 and CDR2 (germline): SGHRS, YFSETQ. This CDR3 is 14 amino acids long. V dropped 5 bases and J dropped 5; count of bases not matched to a gene: 10. The CDR3 loop is CASSSDRVSHEQYF. CDR3 DNA: TGCGCCAGCAGTTCCGACAGGGTCAGCCACGAGCAGTACTTC.

The chain carries TRBV4-1 and TRBJ1-2, with a tentative D call TRBD1 (6 bases). Trimming removed 1 base at V and 8 bases at J, with 14 bases between. Looked up from germline, CDR1 is MGHRA and CDR2 is YSYEKL. The CDR3 has 14 amino acids. The CDR3 sequence is CASSQGRGGDGYTF. The CDR3 coding sequence is TGCGCCAGCAGCCAAGGCAGGGGAGGTGACGGCTACACCTTC.

The rearrangement uses TRBV28 and TRBJ2-2; TRBD1 agrees at 10 bases. The CDR3 contains 14 residues. Germline CDR1 is MDHEN and CDR2 is SYDVKM. The ends lost 6 bases at V and 6 bases at J; junction bases unmatched: 4. The CDR3 region is CASSSGTGAGELFF. CDR3 DNA sequence: TGTGCCAGCAGCTCCGGGACAGGGGCCGGGGAGCTGTTTTTT.